This T cell receptor beta chain came from a study of T-cell reconstitution after alpha-beta-depleted transplantation in children. V trimming: 5 bases; J trimming: 2 bases; junction bases outside the gene matches: 6. The germline CDR1 and CDR2 sequences are DFQATT and SNEGSKA (reference sequence). This CDR3 is 13 amino acids long. This clonotype has a count of ten or more. The TCRbeta library was prepared with unique molecular identifiers. TCRdb recomputed calls from the PCR reads with MiXCR, one row per CDR3 protein. The sample lists about 230,000 distinct CDR3 sequences, about 12% occurring once. The source material was PBMCs from the stem cell graft donor, sampled from the stem cell graft. This sequence originates from a human donor who donated a stem cell graft to a child with acute lymphoblastic leukemia. The genes are TRBV20-1 and TRBJ2-7; 7 nucleotides line up with TRBD1. The CDR3 nucleotides are TGCAGTGCTGTCCGGGACAGAGCCTACGAGCAGTACTTC. Its translation is CSAVRDRAYEQYF.